This T cell receptor beta chain was captured by sequencing in a study of T-cell memory formation after mild COVID-19. This CDR3 comprises 13 residues. Germline trimming cut 4 bases from V and 5 bases from J; bases unmatched to any gene: 3. TCRdb called the 5' RACE reads again in MiXCR, with one record for every CDR3 protein. Of fewer than 110,000 distinct CDR3 sequences listed, around 14% are singletons. What was sequenced was PBMCs or a T cell subset sorted from them (not recorded which). The clonotype was recovered from a man aged 18 to 29 who had mild COVID-19 (a few samples of this study predate the infection). Cell type and time point are not known. The chain has TRBV12-3 or TRBV12-4 and TRBJ1-2, with TRBD1 matching 8 bases. In DNA form, the CDR3 reads TGTGCCAGCAGTTCACACAGGGGGTATGGCTACACCTTC. Residues: CASSSHRGYGYTF.